This T cell receptor (beta chain) was sequenced during a study of shared clonotypes between healthy human individuals. CD8 cells regarded as naive lacked CD45RO, were positively chosen for CCR7, and omitted terminally differentiated effector memory CD45RA+ cells. The donor population consisted of healthy HIV-negative adults with no recent acute infections or vaccinations. All of the donors resided in Nashville, Tennessee, and each was a Caucasian adult. As to this clone: The antigen is undetermined.

CDR1 and CDR2 (germline): LGHNA, YNFKEQ. V dropped 3 bases and J dropped 2; count of bases not matched to a gene: 5. The CDR3 covers 17 residues. For every subset, genomic DNA was evenly distributed across several immunoSEQ plates. This table comes from immunoSEQ multiplex PCR, and its TCRdb copy is limited to in-frame clones, with some not included. The data hold millions of clones, with 90% to 95% observed a single time. Study observations and caveats: When naive CD4 clonotypes were compared across a few donors, around 5% were shared.

The sample was naive CD8+ T cells from PBMCs. The sequence derives from a man between 18 and 35 years old in good health. Some clones in this sample may be carry-over from other donors' samples. The gene calls are TRBV4-2 and TRBJ2-1; 12 bases agree with TRBD2. CDR3 residues: CASSHLSSGRAYNEQFF. The CDR3, as DNA: TGTGCCAGCAGCCACCTGTCTAGCGGGAGGGCCTACAATGAGCAGTTCTTC.